Included here is one T cell receptor beta chain sequence, with context. Its target is not known. These data belong to a study of OX40 agonist ivuxolimab in advanced cancers. In the study overall: Dose-escalation patients' cancers were hepatocellular carcinoma, melanoma, renal cell or head and neck cancer.

The study, taken as a whole, reports: The average count of expanded clones was higher among CD8+ T cells than among CD4+.

Sequenced by immunoSEQ multiplex PCR; TCRdb stores in-frame clones only, minus some. The sample consists of fewer than 85,000 clones, over 60% of them appearing once. The TCR originated in an adult with an advanced solid tumor such as melanoma, head and neck, liver or kidney cancer. The source material was CD4+ or CD8+ T cells sorted from blood, sampled in a trial of the OX40 agonist ivuxolimab.

The CDR3 region is CASSKDRNNSPLHF. The CDR3 DNA sequence: TGTGCCAGCAGTAAAGACAGAAATAATTCACCCCTCCACTTT. The rearrangement links TRBV6-4 to TRBJ1-6, with D tentatively TRBD1 (5 bases). Germline CDR1 and CDR2: MRHNA and SNTAGT. This CDR3 comprises 14 residues. Trimming shortened V by 5 bases and J by 5 bases, and 10 bases separated the two germline ends.